These T cell receptor beta chains were read from a single sample in a study of cytomegalovirus exposure and HLA in healthy donors. Clones were sequenced by immunoSEQ multiplex PCR, and TCRdb holds only the in-frame ones, with some missing. The data contain around 130,000 clones, approximately 78% of them singletons. The specimen was PBMCs. These TCRs come from a man aged 40-55 years in good health and CMV-seronegative. Each CDR3 is given with its conserved first and last residue. A D gene is named only where the DNA matches it firmly. Clone size, where shown, is once, few, many, or a class for clones that have expanded.

V gene	J gene	clone size	D gene	CDR3 DNA	CDR3 protein
TRBV9	TRBJ2-7	few	TRBD1	TGTGCCAGCAGCGTAGGACAGGGGTCAGCCTACGAGCAGTACTTC	CASSVGQGSAYEQYF
TRBV30	TRBJ2-1	NA	TRBD2	TGTGCCTGGAGTGATTATGTAGCGGGAGGTTACAATGAGCAGTTCTTC	CAWSDYVAGGYNEQFF
TRBV7-9	TRBJ1-1	NA	NA	TGTGCCAGCAGCCCGTTAGGGGGATCTTCTGAAGCTTTCTTT	CASSPLGGSSEAFF
TRBV11-3	TRBJ2-2	once	TRBD2	TGTGCCAGCAGCCAAGGAGGCGGGGGAAGTCCGGAGCTGTTTTTT	CASSQGGGGSPELFF
TRBV27	TRBJ2-2	NA	NA	TGTGCCAGCAGTTTAAATAGGGGGAATACCGGGGAGCTGTTTTTT	CASSLNRGNTGELFF
TRBV5-4	TRBJ2-7	few	TRBD2	TGTGCCAGCAGCTTGGCCCCTAGCGGGAGTCCCAACGAGCAGTACTTC	CASSLAPSGSPNEQYF
TRBV7-2	TRBJ2-7	NA	TRBD2	TGTGCCAGCACCCGGGGACTAGCGGAAAACGAGCAGTACTTC	CASTRGLAENEQYF
TRBV29-1	TRBJ2-1	NA	TRBD2	TGCAGCGTTGAGGGACTAGCGGCGAGCTCCTACAATGAGCAGTTCTTC	CSVEGLAASSYNEQFF
TRBV27	TRBJ1-1	few	TRBD1	TGTGCCAGCAGTTCAGGGGGATCAATCACTCAAGCTTTCTTT	CASSSGGSITQAFF
TRBV2	TRBJ1-2	NA	TRBD1	TGTGCCAGCAGAGGGGGCTGGGGCTATGGCTACACCTTC	CASRGGWGYGYTF
TRBV27	TRBJ1-2	NA	TRBD1	TGTGCCAGCAGTTTATCCGGGACAGGGCTTGGCTACACCTTC	CASSLSGTGLGYTF
TRBV29-1	TRBJ2-7	NA	TRBD2	TGCAGCGTTGGAGGGACTAGCGGGCCCTACGAGCAGTACTTC	CSVGGTSGPYEQYF
TRBV29-1	TRBJ1-4	NA	NA	TGCAGCGTCCCAGGGGCTTCTACTAATGAAAAACTGTTTTTT	CSVPGASTNEKLFF
TRBV5-4	TRBJ2-3	NA	NA	TGTGCCAGCAGCCATACTAGTCGGACAGATACGCAGTATTTT	CASSHTSRTDTQYF
TRBV27	TRBJ2-1	NA	TRBD1	TGTGCCAGCAGTCCTGGGGACAGGGTCTCGGAGCAGTTCTTC	CASSPGDRVSEQFF
TRBV29-1	TRBJ2-3	NA	TRBD2	TGCAGCGTCGCACGGGGGACTAGTGCAGATACGCAGTATTTT	CSVARGTSADTQYF
TRBV5-4	TRBJ2-4	few	TRBD2	TGTGCCAGCAGCTCGCGGGAGTCCGTTCAGTACTTC	CASSSRESVQYF
TRBV10-1	TRBJ2-5	NA	TRBD2	TGCGCCAGTGCGGCGGGGGGGCCGTGGAAGACCCAGTACTTC	CASAAGGPWKTQYF
TRBV28	TRBJ1-3	NA	TRBD1	TGTGCCAGCAGAAAACAGGGGGGAAACACCATATATTTT	CASRKQGGNTIYF
TRBV5-4	TRBJ2-2	NA	TRBD2	TGTGCCAGCAGAACCGGACTAGCGGGGGGCACCGGGGAGCTGTTTTTT	CASRTGLAGGTGELFF
TRBV28	TRBJ1-1	NA	TRBD1	TGTGCCAGCAGTCCGGGACAGGGGGACACTGAAGCTTTCTTT	CASSPGQGDTEAFF
TRBV4-1	TRBJ1-6	NA	TRBD1	TGCGCCAGCAGCCAATCACAGGGGAGCTCCTATAATTCACCCCTCCACTTT	CASSQSQGSSYNSPLHF
TRBV28	TRBJ2-7	few	TRBD1	TGTGCCAGCAGCCAGGGACAGGTAGGGAACGAGCAGTACTTC	CASSQGQVGNEQYF
TRBV7-9	TRBJ2-7	NA	NA	TGTGCCAGCAGCTTAGGGGCAGGTCCCCTATCCTACGAGCAGTACTTC	CASSLGAGPLSYEQYF
TRBV11-2	TRBJ2-1	NA	TRBD2	TGTGCCAGCAGCGAGAGACCAGGACTAGCGGGGTACAATGAGCAGTTCTTC	CASSERPGLAGYNEQFF
TRBV4-1	TRBJ2-3	NA	TRBD1	TGCGCCAGCAGCCAAGAAGAGACAGGGGGCACAGATACGCAGTATTTT	CASSQEETGGTDTQYF
TRBV30	TRBJ1-1	NA	NA	TGTGCCTGGAGTGCGCAGACTGAAGCTTTCTTT	CAWSAQTEAFF
TRBV9	TRBJ2-7	NA	TRBD1	TGTGCCAGCAGCGCCCTAGGGGGCGCTTCCTACGAGCAGTACTTC	CASSALGGASYEQYF
TRBV28	TRBJ1-4	NA	NA	TGTGCCAGCAGTCCTGGGGGAGGAACTAATGAAAAACTGTTTTTT	CASSPGGGTNEKLFF
TRBV7-2	TRBJ2-5	NA	TRBD1	TGTGCCAGCAGCGTGGACAGGGAAGAGACCCAGTACTTC	CASSVDREETQYF
TRBV19	TRBJ1-4	NA	NA	TGTGCCAGTAACAGGTTTAATGAAAAACTGTTTTTT	CASNRFNEKLFF
TRBV9	TRBJ2-7	NA	TRBD1	TGTGCCAGCAGCGTAGCCACAGGGGCCTACGAGCAGTACTTC	CASSVATGAYEQYF
TRBV19	TRBJ2-5	NA	NA	TGTGCCAGTAGTATTAAAGATGAGGAGACCCAGTACTTC	CASSIKDEETQYF
TRBV2	TRBJ1-5	NA	NA	TGTGCCAGCAGTACCGACAACAATCAGCCCCAGCATTTT	CASSTDNNQPQHF
TRBV30	TRBJ1-1	once	NA	TGTGCCTGGAGTGTAGGCCGGGTTCCAACTTCGGCGACTGAAGCTTTCTTT	CAWSVGRVPTSATEAFF
TRBV10-1	TRBJ2-5	NA	NA	TGCGCCAGCAGTCAAGAGGGGACCCAGTACTTC	CASSQEGTQYF
TRBV30	TRBJ1-2	NA	NA	TGTGCCTGGAGTGTACAGCTGAATAACTATGGCTACACCTTC	CAWSVQLNNYGYTF
TRBV23-1	TRBJ2-3	NA	TRBD1	TGCGCCAGAGGACAGGGCTTCACAGATACGCAGTATTTT	CARGQGFTDTQYF
TRBV13	TRBJ2-3	NA	TRBD2	TGTGCCAGCAGCCCCTATCGCCGGACTAGCGGGAGAACACGCACAGATACGCAGTATTTT	CASSPYRRTSGRTRTDTQYF
TRBV6-5	TRBJ2-1	NA	NA	TGTGCCAGCAGTTACTCAAGCGCCTATCCCCACAATGAGCAGTTCTTC	CASSYSSAYPHNEQFF